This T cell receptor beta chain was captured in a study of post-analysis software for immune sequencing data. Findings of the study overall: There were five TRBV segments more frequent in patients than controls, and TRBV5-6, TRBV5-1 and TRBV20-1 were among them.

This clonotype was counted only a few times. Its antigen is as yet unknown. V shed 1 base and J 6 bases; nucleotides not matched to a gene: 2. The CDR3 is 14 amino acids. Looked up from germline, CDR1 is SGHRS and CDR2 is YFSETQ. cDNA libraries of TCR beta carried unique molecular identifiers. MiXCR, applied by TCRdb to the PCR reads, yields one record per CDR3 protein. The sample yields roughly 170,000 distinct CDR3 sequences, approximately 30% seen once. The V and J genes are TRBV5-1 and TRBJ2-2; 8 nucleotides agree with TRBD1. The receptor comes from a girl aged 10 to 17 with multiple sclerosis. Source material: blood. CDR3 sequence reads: CASSLQQGAGELFF. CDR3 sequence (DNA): TGCGCCAGCAGCTTGCAACAGGGGGCCGGGGAGCTGTTTTTT. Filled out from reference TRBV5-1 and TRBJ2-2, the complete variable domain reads KAGVTQTPRYLIKTRGQQVTLSCSPISGHRSVSWYQQTPGQGLQFLFEYFSETQRNKGNFPGRFSGRQFSNSRSEMNVSTLELGDSALYLCASSLQQGAGELFFGEGSRLTVL.